What follows is one T cell receptor beta chain and its context. V lost 6 bases and J lost 8; bases outside the gene matches: 8. Germline lookup yields CDR1 MNHNY and CDR2 SVGAGI (reference sequence). This CDR3 has 13 residues. Produced via immunoSEQ multiplex PCR; TCRdb's table is partial and in-frame only. The sample has about 110,000 clones; 90% are singletons. These data come from a study of Tregs in tolerant kidney transplant recipients. This TCR was recovered from a human donor who received a combined kidney and bone marrow transplant. The sequencing used CD4+ T cells from blood, collected before the transplant. V and J are TRBV6-6 and TRBJ2-3, with 7 bases that match TRBD2. The CDR3 nucleotides read TGTGCCAGCAGGGCCTCGGGGGGAGGTACGCAGTATTTT. It specifies CASRASGGGTQYF.